These 14 T cell receptor beta chains came from one sample sequenced in a study of blood T cells in healthy people across ages. Then a second PCR, running roughly 7 to 11 cycles, was carried out with a sample-barcoded 5' primer and a J-beta primer mix. Using its own MiXCR run on the 5' RACE reads, TCRdb lists one record per CDR3 protein. Of about 630,000 distinct CDR3 sequences listed, roughly 21% are singletons. The specimen was blood. These receptors were collected from a man between 65 and 80 years old in good health.

This clonotype has just a few counts. This chain uses TRBV5-1 with TRBJ2-5; 10 bases match TRBD1. CDR3 size: 16 residues. Germline V gives CDR1 SGHRS, CDR2 YFSETQ. The V segment lost 1 base and the J segment 4 bases; nucleotides outside the gene matches: 7. The CDR3: CASSLTGTGDRETQYF. The CDR3, as DNA: TGCGCCAGCAGCTTGACCGGGACAGGGGACCGAGAGACCCAGTACTTC.

This clonotype was seen only a few times. The germline gene is not matched at one end of the junction; a read error may be the cause. The rearrangement joins TRBV7-7 to TRBJ2-5, with D hard to call. Per the germline V gene, CDR1 is SSHAT and CDR2 is FNYEAQ (reference sequence). The CDR3 is 13 residues long. CDR3 in amino acids: CASSLALDQTQYF. In DNA form, the CDR3 reads TGTGCTAGCAGCTTAGCTCTAGACCAGACCCAGTACTTC.

The genes are TRBV12-3 or TRBV12-4 and TRBJ1-6; tentatively, D is TRBD1 (5 bases). CDR3 length equals 14 residues. The V and J ends lost 6 bases and 5 bases respectively, with 11 bases between them. Written as DNA, the CDR3 is TGTGCCAGCAGACAAGGACAAAATAATTCACCCCTCCACTTT. Its protein is CASRQGQNNSPLHF.

The chain links TRBV12-3 or TRBV12-4 to TRBJ2-1, with D maybe TRBD2 (6 bases). V lost 5 bases and J 7 bases, leaving 12 bases between the germline ends. The CDR3 has 13 residues. CDR3 sequence: CASSQGLLNEQFF. The CDR3 DNA is TGTGCCAGCAGTCAGGGACTGCTGAATGAGCAGTTCTTC.

This clonotype was observed many times. The chain combines TRBV5-1 with TRBJ1-1, with no clear D. Per the germline V gene, CDR1 is SGHRS and CDR2 is YFSETQ. CDR3 length: 14 residues. Trimming removed 0 bases at V and 0 bases at J, with 6 bases between. The CDR3 is CASSLARVNTEAFF. The CDR3 DNA reads as TGCGCCAGCAGCTTGGCAAGGGTGAACACTGAAGCTTTCTTT.

The table lists this clonotype with many counts. The junction does not match germline at one end; this may be a read error. The V gene is TRBV5-1, the J gene TRBJ2-5; D is unresolved. TRBJ2-1 matches the DNA end more closely, so the J call is doubtful. CDR3 length: 13 residues. Germline V gene sequence: CDR1 SGHRS, CDR2 YFSETQ. In nucleotides, the CDR3 is TGTGCCAGCAGCTTAGGCCTTCTCAATGAGCAGTTCTTC. Its protein product is CASSLGLLNEQFF.

The chain recombines TRBV5-1 with TRBJ2-5; D ambiguous. The CDR3 sequence is 14 residues long. CDR1 and CDR2 (germline): SGHRS, YFSETQ. V dropped 4 bases and J dropped 1 base, with 11 bases sitting between them. The CDR3 region is CASSTGNPQETQYF. The CDR3 DNA is TGCGCCAGCAGCACGGGTAACCCCCAAGAGACCCAGTACTTC. Full variable domain (missing parts from reference TRBV5-1 and TRBJ2-5): KAGVTQTPRYLIKTRGQQVTLSCSPISGHRSVSWYQQTPGQGLQFLFEYFSETQRNKGNFPGRFSGRQFSNSRSEMNVSTLELGDSALYLCASSTGNPQETQYFGPGTRLLVL.

The CDR3 DNA sequence: TGTGCCAGCAGTTCCCCTTCAGGGGGGGGCTCCTACGAGCAGTACTTC. Amino acids: CASSSPSGGGSYEQYF. This sequence joins TRBV28 and TRBJ2-1; D assignment may be TRBD1 or TRBD2 (7 bases each). The DNA end is a closer match to TRBJ2-7, so the J assignment may be wrong. This CDR3 contains 16 residues. The germline gives CDR1 MDHEN, CDR2 SYDVKM.

This clonotype was seen a handful of times. V and J are TRBV5-1 and TRBJ2-5; 9 bases align to TRBD2. Germline loops: CDR1 SGHRS, CDR2 YFSETQ. The CDR3 extends over 16 amino acids. J lost 2 bases, V lost 0 bases, and 5 bases had no gene match. Written as DNA, the CDR3 is TGCGCCAGCAGCTTGGGTCCTAGCGGGGAACAAGAGACCCAGTACTTC. Encoded protein: CASSLGPSGEQETQYF.

This clonotype was counted at least ten times. The chain employs TRBV28 and TRBJ2-2; 8 positions agree with TRBD1. V lost 6 bases to trimming and J lost 5 bases; unmatched junction nucleotides: 14. CDR1 and CDR2 (germline): MDHEN, SYDVKM. The length of the CDR3 is 17 residues. CDR3 coding DNA: TGTGCCAGCAGGAGGACAGGGCCGAACTTGAGTACCGGGGAGCTGTTTTTT. It translates to CASRRTGPNLSTGELFF.

The chain links TRBV30 to TRBJ2-4; D may correspond to TRBD1 or TRBD2 (5 bases each). V lost 0 bases, J lost 1 base, and 7 bases lay in between. The germline gives CDR1 GTSNPN, CDR2 SVGIG (reference sequence). The CDR3 sequence is 14 residues long. In DNA, the CDR3 is TGTGCCTGGAGTGTCGGGACGGCCAAAAACATTCAGTACTTC. This codes for CAWSVGTAKNIQYF.

The CDR3 here is CASSVTGQGDEQFF. The CDR3 DNA sequence: TGTGCCAGCAGCGTAACCGGACAGGGCGATGAGCAGTTCTTC. The chain has TRBV9 and TRBJ2-5; the match to TRBD1 covers 8 bases. The J call may be in error: the DNA end matches TRBJ2-1 better. The CDR3 length is 14 residues. Germline V lookup: CDR1 SGDLS, CDR2 YYNGEE.

A few counts support this clonotype. This chain joins TRBV4-1 and TRBJ2-1; TRBD2 agrees at 9 bases. The V gene's germline CDR1 is MGHRA and CDR2 YSYEKL. V was pared by 0 bases and J by 7 bases, with 7 bases of the junction left unmatched. This CDR3 has 16 amino acids. The CDR3 DNA reads as TGCGCCAGCAGCCAAGATGGGAGCGGGAGGACGAATGAGCAGTTCTTC. It yields the protein CASSQDGSGRTNEQFF.

This chain joins TRBV2 and TRBJ2-2; TRBD2 agrees at 8 bases. The germline V gene has CDR1 SNHLY and CDR2 FYNNEI. The CDR3 totals 13 residues. V trimming: 5 bases; J trimming: 6 bases; junction bases outside the gene matches: 2. CDR3 nucleotides: TGTGCCAGCAGTACTAGCGGTGCCGGGGAGCTGTTTTTT. This sequence encodes CASSTSGAGELFF.